This TCR beta chain was identified during a study of blood T cells in healthy people across ages. CDR3 size: 14 residues. Germline V gene sequence: CDR1 KGHSH, CDR2 LQKENI. The V gene lost 6 bases and the J gene lost 3 bases, with 14 bases spanning the gap. This clonotype was observed many times. What it recognizes is unknown. Whole-study results and caveats: Versus aged donors, long-lived donors had higher diversity and more naive CD4+ cells. Significant beta diversity loss was already apparent by age approximately 40, declining roughly linearly.

A sample-barcoded 5' primer and a J-beta primer mix were used in a second PCR of about 7 to 11 cycles. TCRdb itself ran the 5' RACE reads through MiXCR, one entry per CDR3 protein. This sample has approximately 350,000 distinct CDR3 sequences; 52% occur once, and the top ten carry under 65%. This receptor was obtained from a man aged 60 to 75 in good health. Sequencing was done on a sample of blood. This chain connects TRBV18 to TRBJ2-5; tentative D call: TRBD2 (6 bases). CDR3 sequence: CASSLSRREETQYF. CDR3 sequence (DNA): TGTGCCAGCTCTCTTAGCAGGAGGGAAGAGACCCAGTACTTC.